This is a list of T cell receptor beta chains from one sample in a study of beta chain features in type 1 diabetes. Data came from immunoSEQ multiplex PCR; TCRdb stores just in-frame clones and leaves some out. Here the sample spans hundreds of thousands of clones, around an eighth being singletons. Sequencing was done on a sample of naive CD4+ T cells from blood. The receptors were gathered from a man younger than 35 with type 1 diabetes. The CDR3 runs from the conserved cysteine through the conserved F or W. The D gene is left open where the match is weak. Some rows mark clone size as missing; the rest say once, few, many or name a class of expanded clone.

J gene	clone size	V gene	D gene	CDR3 protein	CDR3 DNA
TRBJ2-3	.	TRBV5-1	.	CASSLGTSTDTQYF	TGCGCCAGCAGCTTGGGGACGAGCACAGATACGCAGTATTTT
TRBJ1-5	few	TRBV2	TRBD1	CASSGQGDQPQHF	TGTGCCAGCAGTGGACAGGGAGATCAGCCCCAGCATTTT
TRBJ2-1	.	TRBV30	.	CAWNVAPDGEQFF	TGTGCCTGGAATGTAGCGCCCGATGGGGAGCAGTTCTTC
TRBJ1-2	.	TRBV4-1	.	CASSQLTGTEGLEGYTF	TGCGCCAGCAGCCAACTTACCGGGACCGAGGGGTTAGAAGGCTACACCTTC
TRBJ1-2	once	TRBV27	.	CASSLSGTPTNYGYTF	TGTGCCAGCAGTTTATCCGGGACTCCGACTAACTATGGCTACACCTTC
TRBJ2-5	.	TRBV2	TRBD2	CASSALLALQETQYF	TGTGCCAGCAGTGCCCTACTAGCGCTGCAAGAGACCCAGTACTTC
TRBJ1-1	few	TRBV30	.	CAWSVLEGGTEAFF	TGTGCCTGGAGTGTGCTCGAGGGGGGCACTGAAGCTTTCTTT
TRBJ1-4	.	TRBV6-1	TRBD1	CASSQGQGGEKLFF	TGTGCCAGCAGTCAAGGACAGGGAGGTGAAAAACTGTTTTTT
TRBJ1-5	.	TRBV4-1	.	CASSRRGQGDYSNQPQHF	TGCGCCAGCAGCCGCCGGGGGCAGGGAGACTATAGCAATCAGCCCCAGCATTTT
TRBJ2-3	few	TRBV10-3	TRBD2	CASSGGREADTQYF	TGTGCCAGTTCTGGGGGTCGGGAGGCAGATACGCAGTATTTT
TRBJ2-1	.	TRBV5-4	.	CASSSNVGDEQFF	TGTGCCAGCAGCTCAAACGTGGGGGATGAGCAGTTCTTC
TRBJ2-2	few	TRBV11-2	TRBD2	CASRVAGGRYTGELFF	TGTGCCAGCAGAGTAGCGGGGGGCAGGTATACCGGGGAGCTGTTTTTT
TRBJ1-2	few	TRBV6-5	.	CASGEFGDYGYTF	TGTGCCAGCGGGGAATTCGGTGACTATGGCTACACCTTC
TRBJ1-4	.	TRBV4-1	.	CASSQDLGGNVANEKLFF	TGCGCCAGCAGCCAAGATCTGGGAGGTAATGTGGCTAATGAAAAACTGTTTTTT
TRBJ2-3	few	TRBV28	.	CASSLMLGALSTDTQYF	TGTGCCAGCAGCCTTATGCTAGGGGCGTTGAGTACAGATACGCAGTATTTT
TRBJ2-5	few	TRBV5-6	.	CASSGAPQETQYF	TGTGCCAGCAGCGGGGCCCCCCAAGAGACCCAGTACTTC
TRBJ2-5	.	TRBV5-4	TRBD2	CASSFGSGDQETQYF	TGTGCCAGCAGCTTCGGTAGCGGGGATCAAGAGACCCAGTACTTC
TRBJ2-7	.	TRBV27	TRBD1	CASSFGQGVYEQYF	TGTGCCAGCAGTTTCGGACAGGGGGTCTACGAGCAGTACTTC
TRBJ1-2	few	TRBV5-1	TRBD1	CASGAGQGPFGYTF	TGCGCCAGCGGTGCAGGACAGGGGCCTTTTGGCTACACCTTC
TRBJ2-1	.	TRBV2	TRBD2	CASSELGLAGNEQFF	TGTGCCAGCAGTGAACTGGGACTAGCGGGAAATGAGCAGTTCTTC
TRBJ2-5	few	TRBV10-3	.	CAISESTALQETQYF	TGTGCCATCAGTGAGTCGACGGCACTACAAGAGACCCAGTACTTC
TRBJ1-6	few	TRBV4-1	.	CASSQEGGVFGSPLHF	TGCGCCAGCAGCCAAGAAGGGGGGGTTTTTGGTTCACCCCTCCACTTT
TRBJ1-1	.	TRBV13	TRBD1	CASSETGGGLDKAFF	TGTGCCAGCAGCGAGACAGGGGGCGGCTTAGATAAAGCTTTCTTT
TRBJ2-1	.	TRBV7-9	TRBD2	CASSFPGTSGGVAWNEQFF	TGTGCCAGCAGCTTCCCCGGGACTAGCGGGGGGGTGGCATGGAATGAGCAGTTCTTC
TRBJ2-2	few	TRBV5-4	.	CASSLADRSAGELFF	TGTGCCAGCAGCTTGGCGGACAGATCGGCCGGGGAGCTGTTTTTT
TRBJ1-1	.	TRBV11-3	.	CASSAGVGAFF	TGTGCCAGCTCGGCGGGGGTCGGAGCTTTCTTT
TRBJ1-4	.	TRBV30	.	CAWSVQSNGNEKLFF	TGTGCCTGGAGTGTACAGAGCAACGGTAATGAAAAACTGTTTTTT
TRBJ1-5	few	TRBV27	.	CASSRTVGAGFSNQPQHF	TGTGCCAGCAGTAGGACAGTCGGGGCGGGTTTTAGCAATCAGCCCCAGCATTTT
TRBJ2-1	few	TRBV19	.	CASSPGLLGHEQFF	TGTGCCAGTAGTCCGGGACTCCTAGGCCATGAGCAGTTCTTC
TRBJ1-1	few	TRBV6-6	.	CASSYPKTDMNTEAFF	TGTGCCAGCAGTTATCCCAAAACAGATATGAACACTGAAGCTTTCTTT
TRBJ2-2	.	TRBV28	.	CASPGPNTGELFF	TGTGCCAGCCCCGGGCCCAACACCGGGGAGCTGTTTTTT
TRBJ1-2	.	TRBV28	.	CASSTGMNYGYTF	TGTGCCAGCAGTACAGGGATGAACTATGGCTACACCTTC
TRBJ2-1	.	TRBV30	.	CAWSRAGSSYNEQFF	TGTGCCTGGAGTCGGGCAGGGAGCTCCTACAATGAGCAGTTCTTC
TRBJ1-1	.	TRBV19	.	CATVGTANTEAFF	TGTGCCACGGTTGGGACGGCGAACACTGAAGCTTTCTTT
TRBJ1-4	few	TRBV30	TRBD1	CAWSTGQGDEKLFF	TGTGCCTGGAGTACGGGACAGGGAGATGAAAAACTGTTTTTT
TRBJ1-1	few	TRBV18	.	CASSPGQVNTEAFF	TGTGCCAGCTCACCAGGGCAGGTCAACACTGAAGCTTTCTTT
TRBJ2-5	.	TRBV19	TRBD2	CASSIVGLAVQETQYF	TGTGCCAGTAGTATAGTGGGACTAGCGGTCCAAGAGACCCAGTACTTC
TRBJ2-1	.	TRBV19	TRBD1	CASRLQGVDNEQFF	TGTGCCAGTCGATTACAGGGGGTAGACAATGAGCAGTTCTTC
TRBJ1-2	.	TRBV6-1	.	CASSEQGYGGYTF	TGTGCCAGCAGTGAACAGGGTTATGGTGGCTACACCTTC
TRBJ2-7	.	TRBV2	.	CASSEVVTFGEQYF	TGTGCCAGCAGTGAAGTCGTGACTTTTGGCGAGCAGTACTTC